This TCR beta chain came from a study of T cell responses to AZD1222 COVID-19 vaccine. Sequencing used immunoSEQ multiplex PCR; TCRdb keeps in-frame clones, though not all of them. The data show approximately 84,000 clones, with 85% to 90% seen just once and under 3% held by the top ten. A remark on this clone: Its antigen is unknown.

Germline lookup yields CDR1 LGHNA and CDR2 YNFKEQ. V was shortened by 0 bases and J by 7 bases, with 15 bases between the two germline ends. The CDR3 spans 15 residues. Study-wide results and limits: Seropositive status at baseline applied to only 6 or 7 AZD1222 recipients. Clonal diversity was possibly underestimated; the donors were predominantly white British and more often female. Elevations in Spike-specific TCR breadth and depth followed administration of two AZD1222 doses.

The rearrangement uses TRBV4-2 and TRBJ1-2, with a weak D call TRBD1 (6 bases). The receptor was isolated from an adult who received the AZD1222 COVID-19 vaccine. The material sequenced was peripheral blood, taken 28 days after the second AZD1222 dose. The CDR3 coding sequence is TGTGCCAGCAGCCAAGAAGGACAGTGGGGAGCTGGCTACACCTTC. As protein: CASSQEGQWGAGYTF.